This T cell receptor (beta chain) stems from a study of T cell responses to AZD1222 COVID-19 vaccine. TCRdb's table, derived via immunoSEQ multiplex PCR, lists solely in-frame clones and lacks some. The repertoire includes fewer than 150,000 clones, approximately 93% of them detected once, and more than 0.7% sits in the top ten. Note on this clone: Its antigen remains unknown. The same CDR3 also results from other DNA sequences found in this sample.

General study findings and limits: Close to half of all spike-specific TCRs reportedly target regions of the variants that are unmutated. Spike-wide coverage was observed for vaccine-associated CD4 TCRs, with dominant responses at 160-218 and 743-854.

The CDR3 extends over 13 amino acids. CDR1 MNHEY and CDR2 SVGAGI come from the germline V gene. Trimming took off 0 bases at V and 0 bases at J, with 2 bases between the two ends. Sequenced here: peripheral blood, sampled on day 0 of AZD1222 vaccination. The TCR originated in an adult in good health. The chain joins TRBV6-5 to TRBJ1-1, with D unresolved. The CDR3 sequence is CASSYSVNTEAFF. CDR3 DNA sequence: TGTGCCAGCAGTTACTCCGTGAACACTGAAGCTTTCTTT.